A selection of T cell receptor beta chains follows, all from one sample in a study of T cell repertoires in cytomegalovirus infection. TCRdb redid the calling of the reads with MiXCR, one entry per CDR3 protein. The repertoire has 510,000 or so distinct CDR3 sequences, approximately 26% of them found once; the top ten carry approximately 13%. What was sequenced was PBMCs. The source is a human donor in good health (CMV status not recorded). Some clones in this sample may be carry-over from other donors' samples. CDR3s include the opening cysteine and the closing phenylalanine or tryptophan. The order of the fields is clone size, V gene, D gene, J gene, CDR3 protein, CDR3 DNA. A D gene is named only where the DNA matches it firmly. Only part of the rows carry a size: once, few, many, or a class if the clone is expanded.

clone_size: many; v_call: TRBV7-2; d_call: -; j_call: TRBJ1-6; cdr3_aa: CASRFSGGRGNSPLHF; cdr3_nt: TGTGCCAGCAGGTTTTCGGGGGGGAGAGGAAATTCACCCCTCCACTTT
clone_size: few; v_call: TRBV7-9; d_call: TRBD1; j_call: TRBJ1-1; cdr3_aa: CASSPPDRARAEAFF; cdr3_nt: TGTGCCAGCAGCCCACCGGACAGGGCACGGGCTGAAGCTTTCTTT
clone_size: few; v_call: TRBV12-3/TRBV12-4; d_call: TRBD1; j_call: TRBJ1-1; cdr3_aa: CASRQGWATEAFF; cdr3_nt: TGTGCCAGTAGACAGGGCTGGGCCACTGAAGCTTTCTTT
clone_size: -; v_call: TRBV6-1; d_call: -; j_call: TRBJ1-2; cdr3_aa: CASRLGLPANYGYTF; cdr3_nt: TGTGCCAGCAGATTGGGACTGCCAGCTAACTATGGCTACACCTTC
clone_size: -; v_call: TRBV20-1; d_call: -; j_call: TRBJ2-1; cdr3_aa: CSLLGWQNNEQFF; cdr3_nt: TGCAGTCTTCTAGGGTGGCAGAACAATGAGCAGTTCTTC
clone_size: few; v_call: TRBV5-4; d_call: -; j_call: TRBJ2-1; cdr3_aa: CASTRQIDPYNEQFF; cdr3_nt: TGTGCCAGCACTCGTCAAATTGATCCCTACAATGAGCAGTTCTTC
clone_size: -; v_call: TRBV4-3; d_call: -; j_call: TRBJ2-1; cdr3_aa: CASSQEHLFSYNEQFF; cdr3_nt: TGCGCCAGCAGCCAAGAGCACTTGTTCTCCTACAATGAGCAGTTCTTC
clone_size: -; v_call: TRBV12-3/TRBV12-4; d_call: -; j_call: TRBJ1-1; cdr3_aa: CASSLGQSAVGGTEAFF; cdr3_nt: TGTGCCAGCAGCCTTGGGCAGAGTGCCGTGGGGGGCACTGAAGCTTTCTTT
clone_size: many; v_call: TRBV12-3/TRBV12-4; d_call: -; j_call: TRBJ2-7; cdr3_aa: CASSLNAHLEQYF; cdr3_nt: TGTGCCAGCAGTTTAAACGCCCACTTGGAGCAGTACTTC
clone_size: few; v_call: TRBV12-3/TRBV12-4; d_call: TRBD1; j_call: TRBJ2-1; cdr3_aa: CASSPVEGTRGYNEQFF; cdr3_nt: TGTGCCAGCAGTCCCGTAGAAGGGACCAGGGGGTACAATGAGCAGTTCTTC
clone_size: few; v_call: TRBV20-1; d_call: -; j_call: TRBJ1-3; cdr3_aa: CSASLGTSSGNTIYF; cdr3_nt: TGCAGTGCTAGCCTGGGTACTTCCTCTGGAAACACCATATATTTT
clone_size: -; v_call: TRBV15; d_call: -; j_call: TRBJ2-1; cdr3_aa: CATSRGSGGPENEQFF; cdr3_nt: TGTGCCACCAGCAGGGGTAGCGGAGGGCCAGAGAATGAGCAGTTCTTC
clone_size: many; v_call: TRBV7-8; d_call: TRBD2; j_call: TRBJ2-2; cdr3_aa: CASSRQGTSGPSTGELFF; cdr3_nt: TGTGCCAGCAGCCGACAGGGGACTAGCGGGCCGAGCACCGGGGAGCTGTTTTTT
clone_size: few; v_call: TRBV24-1; d_call: -; j_call: TRBJ2-3; cdr3_aa: CATQSGTPSWGTDTQYF; cdr3_nt: TGTGCCACTCAGTCCGGGACCCCCTCATGGGGCACAGATACGCAGTATTTT
clone_size: -; v_call: TRBV19; d_call: TRBD1; j_call: TRBJ2-5; cdr3_aa: CASKQGAGTQYF; cdr3_nt: TGTGCCAGTAAGCAGGGGGCCGGGACCCAGTACTTC
clone_size: many; v_call: TRBV7-8; d_call: -; j_call: TRBJ1-2; cdr3_aa: CASSTGTLAYGYTF; cdr3_nt: TGTGCCAGCAGTACCGGGACTCTAGCGTATGGCTACACCTTC
clone_size: -; v_call: TRBV18; d_call: -; j_call: TRBJ1-1; cdr3_aa: CASSPQGTWNTEAFF; cdr3_nt: TGTGCCAGCTCACCTCAGGGTACCTGGAACACTGAAGCTTTCTTT
clone_size: -; v_call: TRBV7-2; d_call: -; j_call: TRBJ2-7; cdr3_aa: CASSLGGSGKTYEQYF; cdr3_nt: TGTGCCAGCAGCTTAGGGGGGTCAGGGAAGACCTACGAGCAGTACTTC
clone_size: -; v_call: TRBV20-1; d_call: -; j_call: TRBJ2-7; cdr3_aa: CSAQIATAGTYEQYF; cdr3_nt: TGCAGTGCCCAGATTGCGACAGCGGGTACCTACGAGCAGTACTTC
clone_size: many; v_call: TRBV7-2; d_call: TRBD1; j_call: TRBJ1-3; cdr3_aa: CASSRQGAGNTIYF; cdr3_nt: TGTGCCAGCAGTCGACAGGGTGCTGGAAACACCATATATTTT
clone_size: -; v_call: TRBV2; d_call: -; j_call: TRBJ2-3; cdr3_aa: CASNGRGTDTQYF; cdr3_nt: TGTGCCAGCAACGGCCGAGGGACAGATACGCAGTATTTT
clone_size: -; v_call: TRBV27; d_call: TRBD2; j_call: TRBJ2-1; cdr3_aa: CASSFGTSTNEQFF; cdr3_nt: TGTGCCAGCAGTTTTGGGACTAGTACCAATGAGCAGTTCTTC
clone_size: many; v_call: TRBV7-3; d_call: -; j_call: TRBJ2-1; cdr3_aa: CASSKDPYSYNEQFF; cdr3_nt: TGTGCCAGCAGCAAAGACCCCTACTCCTACAATGAGCAGTTCTTC
clone_size: many; v_call: TRBV7-2; d_call: -; j_call: TRBJ1-1; cdr3_aa: CASSLYRVSPAFF; cdr3_nt: TGTGCCAGCAGCCTATACAGGGTTTCACCAGCTTTCTTT
clone_size: few; v_call: TRBV12-3/TRBV12-4; d_call: -; j_call: TRBJ2-3; cdr3_aa: CASSVSSSTDTQYF; cdr3_nt: TGTGCCAGCAGCGTCTCTTCTAGTACAGATACGCAGTATTTT
clone_size: -; v_call: TRBV28; d_call: -; j_call: TRBJ1-4; cdr3_aa: CASTDATGNEKLFF; cdr3_nt: TGTGCCAGCACCGACGCGACGGGCAATGAAAAACTGTTTTTT
clone_size: -; v_call: TRBV29-1; d_call: -; j_call: TRBJ1-3; cdr3_aa: CSVDGGAGNTIYF; cdr3_nt: TGCAGCGTTGACGGAGGGGCTGGAAACACCATATATTTT
clone_size: few; v_call: TRBV19; d_call: TRBD1; j_call: TRBJ1-1; cdr3_aa: CASSIVGQGGTEAFF; cdr3_nt: TGTGCCAGTAGTATAGTAGGACAGGGAGGCACTGAAGCTTTCTTT
clone_size: few; v_call: TRBV19; d_call: -; j_call: TRBJ1-3; cdr3_aa: CASSTEPGNTIYF; cdr3_nt: TGTGCCAGTAGTACCGAACCTGGAAACACCATATATTTT
clone_size: many; v_call: TRBV7-2; d_call: -; j_call: TRBJ2-1; cdr3_aa: CASSLAGQNYNEQFF; cdr3_nt: TGTGCCAGCAGCTTAGCCGGACAGAATTACAATGAGCAGTTCTTC
clone_size: -; v_call: TRBV5-6; d_call: TRBD2; j_call: TRBJ2-1; cdr3_aa: CASSFGLAVNEQFF; cdr3_nt: TGTGCCAGCAGCTTCGGACTAGCAGTGAATGAGCAGTTCTTC
clone_size: many; v_call: TRBV7-2; d_call: -; j_call: TRBJ2-1; cdr3_aa: CASSLAPAANEQFF; cdr3_nt: TGTGCCAGCAGCTTAGCGCCGGCAGCCAATGAGCAGTTCTTC
clone_size: few; v_call: TRBV27; d_call: -; j_call: TRBJ2-3; cdr3_aa: CASSLGGLLVDTQYF; cdr3_nt: TGTGCCAGCAGTTTAGGTGGGCTGCTCGTAGATACGCAGTATTTT
clone_size: few; v_call: TRBV5-1; d_call: TRBD1; j_call: TRBJ2-5; cdr3_aa: CASSEGTGKPVETQYF; cdr3_nt: TGCGCCAGCAGCGAGGGGACAGGGAAACCTGTGGAGACCCAGTACTTC
clone_size: many; v_call: TRBV7-2; d_call: TRBD1; j_call: TRBJ2-3; cdr3_aa: CASSPPGQGYTQYF; cdr3_nt: TGTGCCAGCAGCCCCCCGGGACAGGGTTATACGCAGTATTTT
clone_size: many; v_call: TRBV4-3; d_call: TRBD2; j_call: TRBJ2-3; cdr3_aa: CASSQDAAGAWNTDTQYF; cdr3_nt: TGCGCCAGCAGCCAAGATGCGGCGGGAGCTTGGAACACAGATACGCAGTATTTT
clone_size: few; v_call: TRBV7-9; d_call: -; j_call: TRBJ2-1; cdr3_aa: CASSLEGWGLSYNEQFF; cdr3_nt: TGTGCCAGCAGCTTAGAGGGGTGGGGCCTCTCCTACAATGAGCAGTTCTTC